This T cell receptor beta chain was captured by sequencing in a study of radiation and T cells in renal cell carcinoma (TCRdb year 2020). About the full investigation: Samples were obtained from a clinical trial, in which 15 Gy stereotactic body radiation therapy was delivered to primary renal cell carcinomas and nephrectomy was performed 4 weeks later. A total of 53 samples underwent TCR beta sequencing, made up of approximately 26 tumors and about 27 peripheral blood samples. A total of roughly 4 million unique CDR3 nucleotide sequences, encoding 2.5 million to 3 million unique CDR3 amino acid sequences, were found across all 50 or so samples.

The immunoSEQ kit was used, according to the manufacturer's recommendations, to generate TCR beta libraries from genomic DNA. For library preparation, a first multiplex PCR was performed with proprietary primers, followed by a second PCR in which unique barcodes were added, and bead cleanups were performed after each round. Each sample batch included a kit-provided positive control reaction and a negative control reaction. The final libraries underwent checking on an Agilent 4200 TapeStation D1000 ScreenTape, volumetric pooling, and quantification by qPCR. Sequencing was performed on an Illumina NextSeq500 using a MidOutput 150-cycle cartridge, with 156 Read1 cycles, 15 Index1 cycles, and the kit custom primers. The pooled library was loaded at 0.95 to 1 pM with approximately 18% PhiX control spiked in. For the original study's pipeline: The vendor-processed data were analyzed in R, and a clonotype was defined as all T cells that share the same CDR3 nucleotide sequence. In the clone abundance analyses, frequencies were normalized to the 10,000 most abundant clones in each sample. Public T cell clones, averaging fewer than five per sample, were removed before analysis. Tumor-enriched clonotypes and baseline blood-enriched clonotypes were defined as those with an abundance difference of at least 32-fold between compartments. A beta-binomial differential abundance model was used to identify clonotypes that expanded or contracted between blood time points. Similarity between tumor and blood repertoires was quantified using the Baroni-Urbani and Buser coefficient, and groups were compared with two-tailed Wilcoxon tests in R. Not all clones reach the TCRdb copy of this immuneACCESS table, which keeps in-frame sequences only. Checked studies attribute under half of the gap to unresolved V genes and leave the rest unexplained. V, J and clone size reflect that table, while D and trimming were determined from the DNA. The sample table shows 130,000 to 150,000 clones, and about 88% are seen once. The ten largest account for more than 10% of the sample.

The time point label corresponds to: baseline pretreatment blood. Taken with the paper, the label for treatment or condition translates to: 15 Gy SBRT to primary tumor, nephrectomy 4 weeks later. Serial peripheral blood from radiation-treated patients was sampled at baseline, 2 weeks and 4 weeks after SBRT to track tumor-enriched clonotypes. Renal cell carcinoma with clear cell pathology was present in all patients. Genomic DNA for TCR sequencing was prepared using the QIAamp DNA Blood Mini Kit (Qiagen). The analyses included just those samples that passed every quality control check. In regard to this clone: The specificity of this receptor is unknown. Base qualities are not at hand, and no much larger clone is one base apart.

General findings and caveats noted by the study authors: Because pretreatment tumor biopsies were not available, the study could not determine whether clonotypes were already present within the tumor at baseline. Changes in the blood repertoire were not tracked past 4 weeks after treatment. The single-armed trial design could not address effects of radiation dose or scheduling on the TCR repertoire. An increase in top tumor clonotypes in blood was observed from baseline to 2 weeks post-radiation, followed by contraction by 4 weeks, which was taken to suggest transient expansion of tumor-resident clones.

The germline V gene specifies SGHTA as CDR1 and FQGNSA as CDR2. CDR3 length: 14 amino acids, cysteine to phenylalanine. Solely the CDR3 DNA is kept, with 42 bases framed from the first base. Trimming accounts for 0 bases at V and 16 bases at J, while the number of junction bases matched to no gene is 8. This TCR derives from a woman between 45 and 60 years old with renal cell carcinoma. Sequences were derived from blood, sampled from a patient whose treatment included radiotherapy and nephrectomy. The sequence joins TRBV7-2 to TRBJ1-6; TRBD1 agrees with 8 junctional bases. At the DNA level, the sequence is TGTGCCAGCAGCTTAGCGACAGGGGCCGAAGTTCTCCACTTT. The translation is CASSLATGAEVLHF.